The clone carrying this T cell receptor (beta chain) has more than one count but fewer than ten. The sample comes from a study of T cells after yellow fever vaccination. TCR cDNA was made by 5'RACE template switching, adding a universal primer site and UMIs. TCRdb itself ran the 5' RACE reads through MiXCR, one entry per CDR3 protein. The data show about 300,000 distinct CDR3 sequences, with 7.5% to 9.5% seen just once and 3% to 3.5% held by the top ten. The V end was cut by 7 bases, the J end by 3 bases, with 24 bases between. The CDR3 is made up of 17 amino acids. This receptor was obtained from a man aged 18 to 30 who received the YFV17D yellow fever vaccine. The sample here was CD4+ T cells sorted from PBMCs, taken 5 days after the yellow fever booster vaccination. V gene TRBV12-3 or TRBV12-4 combines with J gene TRBJ1-2, with no clear D. The CDR3 bases are TGTGCCAGCACCTCGGGCCAGAACTTCCCAGCCTACTATGGCTACACCTTC. Its protein product is CASTSGQNFPAYYGYTF.